This T cell receptor (beta chain) derives from a study of CD8+ T cells in alopecia areata. The sample's treatment: oral pan-JAK inhibitor, 5-10 mg twice daily. cDNA reverse transcribed from extracted RNA served as the sequencing template. Assay: immunoSEQ multiplex PCR; the TCRdb copy retains only in-frame clones and omits some. In the table there are 120,000 to 150,000 clones, around four fifths of which are singletons. CDR1 is SGHDN and CDR2 is FVKESK in the germline V gene. The trim removed 1 base at V and 4 bases at J, leaving 5 bases unmatched. This CDR3 has 16 residues. The source of this sequence is a human donor with alopecia areata. This chain connects TRBV14 to TRBJ2-7; 12 bases agree with TRBD1. The sequenced sample was CD8+ T cells sorted from blood, obtained at week 4, from a patient treated with tofacitinib. In DNA form, the CDR3 reads TGTGCCAGCAGCCAAGCCCCGGGACAGGGGGCTTACGAGCAGTACTTC. Protein: CASSQAPGQGAYEQYF.